The next 26 T cell receptor beta chains were all read from a single sample in a study of Graves' ophthalmopathy and Graves' hyperthyroidism. Amplified TCR beta CDR3 regions were obtained using RNA transcripts as template. HTBI primers were employed in first-round RT-PCR, then a second-round multiplex PCR followed. TCRdb recomputed calls from the multiplex PCR reads with MiXCR, one row per CDR3 protein. The table has fewer than 650,000 distinct CDR3 sequences, 20% to 25% seen once; the top ten hold more than 5.5%. Input material: peripheral blood. These receptors all stem from a woman under 30 with stable Graves' hyperthyroidism. Some clones in this sample may be carry-over from other donors' samples.

This clonotype appeared many times. The V and J genes are TRBV11-2 and TRBJ2-5; either TRBD1 or TRBD2 may fit D (5 bases each). Between the trimmed V and J ends, which lost 4 bases and 0 bases, there was a span of 15 bases. CDR1 SGHAT and CDR2 FQNNGV come from the germline V gene. The CDR3 runs to 16 residues. The CDR3 reads CASSSTRGSYQETQYF. The CDR3 DNA reads as TGTGCCAGCAGCTCAACTAGGGGCTCCTACCAAGAGACCCAGTACTTC.

The table lists this clonotype with many counts. The chain uses TRBV7-3 and TRBJ2-4; tentatively, D is TRBD2 (6 bases). Between the trimmed V and J ends, which lost 6 bases and 6 bases, there was a span of 18 bases. CDR1 is SGHTA and CDR2 is FQGTGA in the germline V gene. There are 15 residues in the CDR3. The CDR3 nucleotides are TGTGCCAGCAGGCCGGACTCTCGGCGGGGAAACATTCAGTACTTC. The encoded protein is CASRPDSRRGNIQYF. Complete variable domain (other parts from reference TRBV7-3 and TRBJ2-4): GAGVSQTPSNKVTEKGKYVELRCDPISGHTALYWYRQSLGQGPEFLIYFQGTGAADDSGLPNDRFFAVRPEGSVSTLKIQRTERGDSAVYLCASRPDSRRGNIQYFGAGTRLSVL.

The table lists this clonotype with many counts. The gene calls are TRBV5-1 and TRBJ2-6, with D tentatively TRBD1 (6 bases). The V gene lost 1 base and the J gene lost 0 bases, with 11 bases spanning the gap. Germline loops: CDR1 SGHRS, CDR2 YFSETQ. The CDR3 runs 17 residues. The CDR3 region has the DNA TGCGCCAGCAGCTTGCGAGGGGGAAGCTCTGGGGCCAACGTCCTGACTTTC. It encodes CASSLRGGSSGANVLTF.

Ten or more counts support this clonotype. The chain couples TRBV10-3 to TRBJ1-2, with a tentative D call TRBD1 (6 bases). The CDR3 covers 16 residues. V lost 3 bases and J 1 base, leaving 15 bases between the germline ends. Germline V gene data show CDR1 as ENHRY and CDR2 as SYGVKD. CDR3 sequence: CAISDQPGQFNYGYTF. CDR3 coding DNA: TGTGCCATCAGTGATCAACCGGGACAATTTAACTATGGCTACACCTTC.

This clonotype was picked up a small number of times. The chain uses TRBV7-2 and TRBJ2-2; 12 bases agree with TRBD1. Germline V gene data show CDR1 as SGHTA and CDR2 as FQGNSA. The CDR3 is 19 amino acids. V trimming: 5 bases; J trimming: 2 bases; junction bases outside the gene matches: 12. The CDR3, as DNA: TGTGCCAGCAGCCCCAGGGCGGGACAGGGGGCAGAAAACACCGGGGAGCTGTTTTTT. This codes for CASSPRAGQGAENTGELFF.

The table lists this clonotype with many counts. Compared with germline, one end of the junction differs, possibly owing to a read error. This chain connects TRBV20-1 to TRBJ1-5, with a possible D match to TRBD1 (5 bases). The CDR3 runs to 13 residues. CDR1 DFQATT and CDR2 SNEGSKA come from the germline V gene (reference sequence). This CDR3 reads CSARGWGDQPQHF. CDR3 nucleotides: TGCAGTGCTAGAGGTTGGGGGGATCAGCCCCAGCACTTT.

This clonotype was recorded once. A junction end diverges from the germline sequence, so it may reflect a read error. This sequence joins TRBV7-2 and TRBJ1-5; D not certain. This CDR3 region has 15 residues. Looked up from germline, CDR1 is SGHTA and CDR2 is FQGNSA. The CDR3 spells CASSLGVNSYQPQHF. CDR3 bases: TGTGCCAGCAGCTTAGGGGTAAATAGCTATCAGCCTCAGCATTTT.

This chain connects TRBV12-3 or TRBV12-4 to TRBJ2-7, with D possibly being TRBD1 or TRBD2 (5 bases each). Trimming stripped 2 bases from V and 0 bases from J, with 14 bases between. The CDR3 has 16 amino acids. CDR3 DNA sequence: TGTGCCAGCAGTTTATGGTTGCAGGGACCCTCCTACGAGCAGTACTTC. Protein product: CASSLWLQGPSYEQYF.

This clonotype showed up many times. The V and J genes are TRBV27 and TRBJ2-7; D not resolved. V was pared by 5 bases and J by 2 bases, with 10 bases between. CDR1 MNHEY and CDR2 SMNVEV come from the germline V gene (reference sequence). This CDR3 is 13 amino acids long. The CDR3 spells CASSRRNTYEQYF. The DNA for the CDR3 is TGTGCCAGCAGTCGCAGGAACACCTACGAGCAGTACTTC.

This clonotype has ten or more counts. This chain uses TRBV12-3 or TRBV12-4 with TRBJ1-2; TRBD1 matches 9 bases. With V trimmed by 8 bases and J by 3 bases, 4 bases remained unmatched. The CDR3 loop spans 13 amino acids. The CDR3 DNA reads as TGTGCCAGCGGACGGACAGGGGACTATGGCTACACCTTC. This sequence encodes CASGRTGDYGYTF.

This chain connects TRBV5-1 to TRBJ1-1, with D perhaps matching TRBD1 (5 bases). The CDR3 loop spans 15 amino acids. V was trimmed by 1 base and J by 1 base, leaving 11 bases between them. CDR1 and CDR2 from the germline V gene are SGHRS and YFSETQ. The CDR3 region has the DNA TGCGCCAGCAGCTTGTACTCCCAGGGGAACACTGAAGCTTTCTTT. This codes for CASSLYSQGNTEAFF.

The V gene is TRBV5-1, the J gene TRBJ2-2; no clear D. This CDR3 spans 13 amino acids. Germline CDR1 reads SGHRS; CDR2 reads YFSETQ. Trimming took 7 bases from V and 1 from J, leaving 8 bases between them. The DNA of the CDR3 is TGCGCCAGCGCCGTGGGGAACACCGGGGAGCTGTTTTTT. Amino acids: CASAVGNTGELFF.

This clonotype was found many times. The rearrangement joins TRBV12-3 or TRBV12-4 to TRBJ2-5; possibly TRBD2 for D (6 bases). V was trimmed by 2 bases and J by 4 bases, leaving 17 bases between them. The CDR3 has 16 amino acids. The CDR3 reads CASSLCCSGPPETQYF. The CDR3 nucleotides read TGTGCCAGCAGTTTATGTTGTAGCGGTCCGCCAGAGACCCAGTACTTC.

This chain uses TRBV6-2 or TRBV6-3 with TRBJ2-7, with 8 bases aligning to TRBD1. V shed 6 bases and J 5 bases; nucleotides not matched to a gene: 6. Germline V CDR1 and CDR2: MNHEY, SVGEGT. The CDR3 sequence is 13 residues long. CDR3 region: CASSQDRVHEQYF. In DNA, the CDR3 is TGTGCCAGCAGCCAGGACAGGGTACACGAGCAGTACTTC.

This clonotype showed up many times. The chain uses TRBV6-1 and TRBJ2-7; D is possibly TRBD1 (6 bases). V was cut by 5 bases and J by 3 bases, with 11 bases left in between. Per germline, CDR1 MNHNS and CDR2 SASEGT. The CDR3 totals 13 residues. The CDR3 DNA follows: TGTGCCAGCAGTAAGCAGGACAGCTACGAGCAGTACTTC. Translating gives CASSKQDSYEQYF.

This clonotype showed up just a few times. V and J are TRBV28 and TRBJ1-2; 8 bases map to TRBD1. V was pared by 3 bases and J by 7 bases, with 13 bases of the junction left unmatched. This CDR3 has 16 amino acids. CDR1 MDHEN and CDR2 SYDVKM come from the germline V gene. The CDR3 region has the DNA TGTGCCAGCAGTTTCTCTGGACAGGGTACAGTCGGTGGCTACACCTTC. This gives the protein CASSFSGQGTVGGYTF.

J is TRBJ1-2 and V is TRBV6-1; possibly TRBD1 for D (6 bases). The germline gives CDR1 MNHNS, CDR2 SASEGT. CDR3 size: 12 residues. V dropped 7 bases and J dropped 6 bases, with 12 bases sitting between them. CDR3 DNA: TGTGCCAGCAACTTACAGGGAGATGGCTACACCTTC. As protein: CASNLQGDGYTF.

In its sample, this clonotype was seen many times. J is TRBJ1-5 and V is TRBV2; 7 bases fit TRBD1. With V trimmed by 4 bases and J by 6 bases, 6 bases remained unmatched. The CDR3 consists of 14 residues. Germline CDR1 is SNHLY and CDR2 is FYNNEI. As DNA, the CDR3 is TGTGCCAGCAGTGGGACAGGTGGCACTCAGCCCCAGCATTTT. It encodes CASSGTGGTQPQHF.

This CDR3 is CAWRVGQGWTEAFF. CDR3 sequence (DNA): TGTGCCTGGAGAGTCGGACAGGGATGGACTGAAGCTTTCTTT. V is TRBV30 and J is TRBJ1-1; 8 bases agree with TRBD1. V was clipped by 3 bases and J by 5 bases; unmatched bases: 8. Germline V lookup: CDR1 GTSNPN, CDR2 SVGIG (reference sequence). This CDR3 contains 14 residues.

This clonotype was counted ten times or more. The chain has TRBV12-3 or TRBV12-4 and TRBJ1-2; D is unresolved. Trimming stripped 4 bases from V and 4 bases from J, with 10 bases between. This CDR3 is 13 amino acids long. The CDR3 DNA follows: TGTGCCAGCAGTTACGGGTTAGGCTATGGCTACACCTTC. This translates into CASSYGLGYGYTF.

In its sample, this clonotype was seen once. The chain is built from TRBV4-1 and TRBJ2-7; D tentatively reads TRBD1 or TRBD2 (5 bases each). V was trimmed by 4 bases and J by 6 bases, leaving 13 bases between them. Germline CDR1 is MGHRA and CDR2 is YSYEKL. The CDR3 is made up of 13 amino acids. CDR3 in DNA: TGCGCCAGCAGCCGGGACGGCCCCCTCGAGCAGTACTTC. Translating it yields CASSRDGPLEQYF.

This clonotype occurred a few times. The chain links TRBV2 to TRBJ1-3; D remains ambiguous. V lost 1 base to trimming and J lost 4 bases, with 8 bases between them. Per the germline V gene, CDR1 is SNHLY and CDR2 is FYNNEI. This CDR3 has 14 amino acids. The CDR3 sequence is CASSEEMGGNTIYF. CDR3 nucleotide sequence: TGTGCCAGCAGTGAAGAGATGGGCGGAAACACCATATATTTT.

This chain links TRBV19 with TRBJ1-2; D ambiguous. The CDR3 has 13 residues. Germline V gene sequence: CDR1 LNHDA, CDR2 SQIVND (reference sequence). The germline V and J ends were trimmed by 8 bases and 0 bases, with 10 bases remaining between them. The CDR3 nucleotides are TGTGCCAGTGATTCGAACTCTAACTATGGCTACACCTTC. Amino acids: CASDSNSNYGYTF.

The chain combines TRBV3-1 with TRBJ2-7; D gene uncertain. CDR3 length equals 12 residues. Trimming stripped 1 base from V and 6 bases from J, with 7 bases between. Per germline, CDR1 LGHDT and CDR2 YNNKEL (reference sequence). CDR3 DNA sequence: TGTGCCAGCAGCCAAGTGGCGCTCGAGCAGTACTTC. This codes for CASSQVALEQYF.

This clonotype was seen repeatedly, ten times or more. This chain joins TRBV7-2 and TRBJ2-7; no clear D. The V and J ends lost 5 bases and 5 bases respectively, with 19 bases between them. The germline V gene encodes CDR1 SGHTA and CDR2 FQGNSA. This CDR3 has 15 amino acids. The CDR3 DNA reads TGTGCCAGCAGCACCTTGACACCTCCGCGCCACGAGCAGTACTTC. Protein product: CASSTLTPPRHEQYF. The entire variable domain, with the rest obtained from reference TRBV7-2 and TRBJ2-7, is as follows: GAGVSQSPSNKVTEKGKDVELRCDPISGHTALYWYRQSLGQGLEFLIYFQGNSAPDKSGLPSDRFSAERTGGSVSTLTIQRTQQEDSAVYLCASSTLTPPRHEQYFGPGTRLTVT.

The table lists this clonotype with a count of one. At one end the junction does not follow the germline gene, possibly because of a read error. The chain has TRBV7-9 and TRBJ2-7; 7 positions match TRBD1. This CDR3 contains 14 residues. CDR1 SEHNR and CDR2 FQNEAQ come from the germline V gene (reference sequence). This CDR3 reads CASSTRDSAYEQCF. The CDR3 coding sequence is TGTGCCAGCAGCACCCGGGACAGCGCCTACGAGCAGTGCTTC.